What follows is one TCR beta chain and its context. This specimen comes from a study of blood T cell repertoires in COVID-19. TCRdb keeps only in-frame clones here, not all; method: immunoSEQ multiplex PCR. The sample lists about 60,000 clones, around 85% seen once, with under 20% in the top ten. Germline CDR1 SGHRS, CDR2 YFSETQ. V lost 0 bases, J lost 1 base, and 4 bases lay in between. CDR3 length: 13 residues. V usage is TRBV5-1 and J usage is TRBJ2-5; D ambiguous. The sequenced material came from peripheral blood. This TCR was sampled from a man aged 65-85 years with active COVID-19. CDR3 sequence: CASSLVGQETQYF. The CDR3 nucleotides read TGCGCCAGCAGCTTGGTCGGCCAAGAGACCCAGTACTTC.